One and the same sample provided the 14 T cell receptor beta chains below, sequenced in a study of cytomegalovirus exposure and HLA in healthy donors (dated by TCRdb to 2017 to 2019). Library preparation employed the immunoSEQ multiplex PCR assay. A mixture of 60 forward primers for TCR Vbeta segments and 13 reverse primers for TCR Jbeta segments was used in the multiplex PCR. TCRdb took this table from immuneACCESS and kept in-frame rearrangements with V and J called. Such tables lack part of the clones; where checked against another copy, unresolved V genes explain under half of the gap, and the rest is unexplained. The sample table holds fewer than 130,000 clones. 0.5% to 0.7% of the sample lies in the top ten. The specimen sequenced was PBMCs. The receptors originated from a man over 45 in good health and CMV-seronegative.

The rearrangement joins TRBV19 to TRBJ1-2; D unresolved. The CDR3 is 13 amino acids. The germline V and J ends were trimmed by 3 bases and 2 bases, with 7 bases remaining between them. Germline CDR1 LNHDA, CDR2 SQIVND (reference sequence). DNA for the CDR3: TGTGCCAGTAGTATCTCCCAGAACTATGGCTACACCTTC. It codes for CASSISQNYGYTF.

The chain joins TRBV29-1 to TRBJ2-7; 7 bases are shared with TRBD1. The CDR3 has 13 amino acids. Trimming removed 4 bases from V and 4 bases from J; junction bases left unmatched: 7. Per germline, CDR1 SQVTM and CDR2 ANQGSEA. CDR3 coding DNA: TGCAGCGTTGTTCGGACAGGAGAATACGAGCAGTACTTC. It specifies CSVVRTGEYEQYF.

The chain recombines TRBV7-2 with TRBJ2-2; TRBD1 agrees at 10 bases. The V gene end was trimmed by 5 bases and the J gene end by 5 bases; junction bases not matched to a gene: 2. The CDR3 loop spans 14 amino acids. Germline values: CDR1 SGHTA, CDR2 FQGNSA. The DNA of the CDR3 is TGTGCCAGCAGCCTGGACAGGGGGACCGGGGAGCTGTTTTTT. It is translated as CASSLDRGTGELFF.

The J gene is TRBJ1-1, the V gene TRBV10-3, with a weak D call TRBD1 (6 bases). This CDR3 has 14 residues. Germline V lookup: CDR1 ENHRY, CDR2 SYGVKD. Trimming pared 6 bases from V and 4 bases from J, leaving 15 bases between. In DNA, the CDR3 is TGTGCCATCAGATCAACAGGGTTAAGCACTGAAGCTTTCTTT. Translating it yields CAIRSTGLSTEAFF.

The rearrangement uses TRBV7-9 and TRBJ2-1; 8 positions match TRBD2. The length of the CDR3 is 17 residues. Germline V gene data show CDR1 as SEHNR and CDR2 as FQNEAQ (reference sequence). Trimming took 1 base from V and 8 from J; bases not matched to a gene: 13. CDR3: CASSLDLGGRTSDEQFF. In DNA form, the CDR3 reads TGTGCCAGCAGCTTAGATTTGGGCGGGAGGACCAGCGATGAGCAGTTCTTC.

The chain links TRBV4-2 to TRBJ2-1; 10 bases agree with TRBD1. There are 15 residues in the CDR3. Germline lookup yields CDR1 LGHNA and CDR2 YNFKEQ. V shed 4 bases, J shed 7 bases, and the junction held 7 bases outside the gene matches. CDR3 nucleotides: TGTGCCAGCAGCCCAGGGACAGGGGACCGAAATGAGCAGTTCTTC. It encodes CASSPGTGDRNEQFF.

The gene calls are TRBV6-1 and TRBJ1-4, with D unclear. This CDR3 region has 14 residues. Germline values: CDR1 MNHNS, CDR2 SASEGT. The V end was cut by 6 bases, the J end by 8 bases, with 16 bases between. The CDR3 coding sequence is TGTGCCAGCAGGGCTCTGTACAGCGGGGAAAAACTGTTTTTT. This codes for CASRALYSGEKLFF.

The chain has TRBV6-1 and TRBJ1-1; D perhaps matches TRBD1 (5 bases). Trimming stripped 4 bases from V and 0 bases from J, with 9 bases between. The germline CDR1 and CDR2 sequences are MNHNS and SASEGT. There are 14 residues in the CDR3. CDR3 amino acids: CASSADRMNTEAFF. The CDR3 DNA follows: TGTGCCAGCAGTGCTGACAGAATGAACACTGAAGCTTTCTTT.

The genes are TRBV11-3 and TRBJ2-7, with 10 nucleotides matching TRBD2. The CDR3 extends over 16 amino acids. V was pared by 1 base and J by 0 bases, with 3 bases of the junction left unmatched. Germline loops: CDR1 SGHNT, CDR2 YENEEA. CDR3 coding DNA: TGTGCCAGCAGCTTAGGGACTAGCGGTCTCTCCTACGAGCAGTACTTC. This sequence encodes CASSLGTSGLSYEQYF.

CDR3 DNA: TGTGCCAGCAGCTCATACAGTAGCAATCAGCCCCAGCATTTT. Its protein is CASSSYSSNQPQHF. The V and J genes are TRBV7-9 and TRBJ1-5, with no clear D. With 4 bases removed from V and 0 bases from J, the gap between germline ends came to 7 bases. This CDR3 has 14 amino acids. The germline V gene encodes CDR1 SEHNR and CDR2 FQNEAQ (reference sequence).

V is TRBV10-3 and J is TRBJ2-5; 7 positions match TRBD1. The CDR3 is 13 amino acids. V lost 4 bases to trimming and J lost 3 bases; unmatched junction nucleotides: 2. Germline CDR1 is ENHRY and CDR2 is SYGVKD. CDR3 bases: TGTGCCATCAGTGTCACAGGGGAAGAGACCCAGTACTTC. Translated, it gives CAISVTGEETQYF.

The CDR3 coding sequence is TGTGCCAGCAGTTACAAAAGAGCGGGGGTGGGGGAGCAGTACTTC. Its protein is CASSYKRAGVGEQYF. The chain uses TRBV6-5 and TRBJ2-7, with 8 bases that match TRBD2. Germline loops: CDR1 MNHEY, CDR2 SVGAGI. CDR3 length: 15 amino acids. V gave up 2 bases and J gave up 7 bases; unmatched junction bases: 10.

CDR3 region: CASRGAGFGTEAFF. CDR3 nucleotide sequence: TGTGCCAGCAGAGGGGCGGGGTTCGGCACTGAAGCTTTCTTT. This chain links TRBV7-2 with TRBJ1-1; possibly TRBD1 for D (5 bases). Germline V gene data show CDR1 as SGHTA and CDR2 as FQGNSA. Trimming pared 6 bases from V and 4 bases from J, leaving 15 bases between. The CDR3 sequence is 14 residues long.

The V gene is TRBV19, the J gene TRBJ1-5; 7 bases are shared with TRBD1. There are 14 residues in the CDR3. V gave up 7 bases and J gave up 7 bases; unmatched junction bases: 10. Per germline, CDR1 LNHDA and CDR2 SQIVND (reference sequence). As DNA, the CDR3 is TGTGCCAGTACCCAGTTCACAGGGGTCCAGCCCCAGCATTTT. This translates into CASTQFTGVQPQHF.